The clone carrying this TCR beta chain was recorded only once. Its antigen is currently unknown. The authors ran the immunoSEQ assay, v3.0, at survey level. Profiled with immunoSEQ multiplex PCR; TCRdb holds only in-frame clones, not every one. The sample gives approximately 26,000 clones, 70% to 85% of which show up once; approximately 11% is in the top ten. This sample was included in a study of long-term antiretroviral therapy in people with HIV. Study results and caveats: Pre-ART clonal expansions dominated every time point's repertoire.

In germline, CDR1 is LNHDA, CDR2 SQIVND (reference sequence). V gave up 5 bases and J gave up 0 bases, with 11 bases separating them. CDR3 length: 14 amino acids. The chain is built from TRBV19 and TRBJ2-7; D gene ambiguous. The source is a woman aged 40 to 49 with HIV. The sequencing used unsorted PBMCs, collected 1.2 years after starting antiretroviral therapy. The CDR3 DNA sequence: TGTGCCAGTAGTGTCAGGCCAAGCTCCTACGAGCAGTACTTC. This codes for CASSVRPSSYEQYF.